This T cell receptor beta chain was captured by sequencing in a study of monozygotic twins with inflammatory bowel disease. Findings of the study overall: In patient repertoires, differing immunosuppressive treatments may have added some variability.

TCRdb reprocessed the 5' RACE reads, with one entry per CDR3 protein and no DNA. The sample includes approximately 120,000 distinct CDR3 sequences. CDR3 length equals 16 residues. The germline V gene encodes CDR1 MNHEY and CDR2 SMNVEV (reference sequence). Concerning this clonotype itself: Its antigen is not known.

The TCR sequence derives from a human donor with ulcerative colitis or Crohn's disease, or a healthy co-twin of an affected twin (not recorded which). The chain recombines TRBV27 with TRBJ2-6. Source material: blood. The CDR3 loop reads CASSRTTASGANVLTF.